Listed below are T cell receptor beta chains from one sample, sequenced in a study of CD8 T cells in Susac syndrome. A single record per CDR3 protein comes from TCRdb applying MiXCR to the immunoSEQ multiplex PCR reads. The table has about 94,000 distinct CDR3 sequences, about 94% seen once. Sequencing was done on a sample of CD4+ T cells from PBMCs. The receptors shown here come from a human donor with Susac syndrome. Both conserved end residues are part of each CDR3. The order of the fields is clone size, D gene, V gene, J gene, CDR3 DNA, CDR3 protein. D genes are given only for firm matches. Size is stated for part of the rows, as once, few or many counts, or as a class when the clone is expanded.

clone size: NA
D gene: NA
V gene: TRBV6-1
J gene: TRBJ2-5
CDR3 DNA: TGTGCCAGCACCCCTGGGAAGACCCAGTACTTC
CDR3 protein: CASTPGKTQYF

clone size: NA
D gene: TRBD2
V gene: TRBV4-1
J gene: TRBJ2-3
CDR3 DNA: TGCGCCAGCAGCCCCGCAGCGGGGGGGCCGACAGATACGCAGTATTTT
CDR3 protein: CASSPAAGGPTDTQYF

clone size: NA
D gene: TRBD1
V gene: TRBV25-1
J gene: TRBJ2-1
CDR3 DNA: TGTGCCAGCAGTGAACTTGACAGGGGGGTGGGCTACAATGAGCAGTTCTTC
CDR3 protein: CASSELDRGVGYNEQFF

clone size: NA
D gene: TRBD1
V gene: TRBV20-1
J gene: TRBJ2-5
CDR3 DNA: TGCAGTGCCAGACAAGACAGGGATGAGAAACGGTACTTC
CDR3 protein: CSARQDRDEKRYF

clone size: NA
D gene: NA
V gene: TRBV29-1
J gene: TRBJ2-1
CDR3 DNA: TGCAGCGTTGAGGGGGCAGGGAGGACCTACAATGAGCAGTTCTTC
CDR3 protein: CSVEGAGRTYNEQFF

clone size: NA
D gene: NA
V gene: TRBV12-3/TRBV12-4
J gene: TRBJ2-7
CDR3 DNA: TGTGCCAGCAGTTTGTCCGGGGCCGGCTACGAGCAGTACTTC
CDR3 protein: CASSLSGAGYEQYF

clone size: NA
D gene: NA
V gene: TRBV5-1
J gene: TRBJ1-6
CDR3 DNA: TGCGCCAGCAGCTCCGACAGTCGGGGTAATTCACCCCTCCACTTT
CDR3 protein: CASSSDSRGNSPLHF

clone size: NA
D gene: NA
V gene: TRBV6-5
J gene: TRBJ2-7
CDR3 DNA: TGTGCCAGCCGAGGAGTCTACGAGCAGTACTTC
CDR3 protein: CASRGVYEQYF

clone size: NA
D gene: NA
V gene: TRBV30
J gene: TRBJ1-1
CDR3 DNA: TGTGCCTGGAGTATACAGACTAACACTGAAGCTTTCTTT
CDR3 protein: CAWSIQTNTEAFF

clone size: once
D gene: TRBD2
V gene: TRBV20-1
J gene: TRBJ2-5
CDR3 DNA: TGCAGTGCTCCGAATCTAGCGGGGGGGCGGCAAGAGACCCAGTACTTC
CDR3 protein: CSAPNLAGGRQETQYF

clone size: few
D gene: NA
V gene: TRBV6-6
J gene: TRBJ2-6
CDR3 DNA: TGTGCCAGCACCGGACGGATCTCTGGGGCCAACGTCCTGACTTTC
CDR3 protein: CASTGRISGANVLTF

clone size: NA
D gene: NA
V gene: TRBV7-2
J gene: TRBJ2-5
CDR3 DNA: TGTGCCAGCAGCCCTTATACTCAAGAGACCCAGTACTTC
CDR3 protein: CASSPYTQETQYF

clone size: NA
D gene: TRBD1
V gene: TRBV19
J gene: TRBJ2-5
CDR3 DNA: TGTGCCAGTAGTCCCCAGGACAGGGGGCGCCAAGAGACCCAGTACTTC
CDR3 protein: CASSPQDRGRQETQYF